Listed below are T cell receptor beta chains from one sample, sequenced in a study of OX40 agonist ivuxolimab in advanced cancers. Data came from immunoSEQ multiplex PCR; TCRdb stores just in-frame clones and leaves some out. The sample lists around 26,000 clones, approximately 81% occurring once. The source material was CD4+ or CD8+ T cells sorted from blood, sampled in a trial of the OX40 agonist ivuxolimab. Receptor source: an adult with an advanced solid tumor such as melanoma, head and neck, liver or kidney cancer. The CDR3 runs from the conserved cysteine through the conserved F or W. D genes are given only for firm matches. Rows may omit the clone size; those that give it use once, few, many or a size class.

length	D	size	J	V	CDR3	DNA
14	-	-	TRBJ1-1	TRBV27	CASSLGSPNTEAFF	TGTGCCAGCAGTTTAGGCAGTCCTAACACTGAAGCTTTCTTT
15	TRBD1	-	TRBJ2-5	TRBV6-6	CASSFLGQVDETQYF	TGTGCCAGCAGCTTTCTTGGACAGGTGGACGAGACCCAGTACTTC
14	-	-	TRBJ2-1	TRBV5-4	CASSLSAGDNEQFF	TGTGCCAGCAGCTTGTCGGCAGGCGACAATGAGCAGTTCTTC
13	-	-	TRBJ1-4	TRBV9	CASSEGGNEKLFF	TGTGCCAGCAGCGAGGGGGGAAATGAAAAACTGTTTTTT
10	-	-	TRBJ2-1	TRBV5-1	CARSSNEQFF	TGCGCCAGGTCCTCCAATGAGCAGTTCTTC
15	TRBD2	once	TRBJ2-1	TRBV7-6	CASSSLAGSYNEQFF	TGTGCCAGCAGCTCCTTAGCGGGCTCCTACAATGAGCAGTTCTTC
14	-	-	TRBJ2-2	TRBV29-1	CSVEVAGGPGELFF	TGCAGCGTTGAAGTAGCTGGGGGCCCGGGGGAGCTGTTTTTT
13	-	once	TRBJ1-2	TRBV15	CATSMIGSGGYTF	TGTGCCACCAGCATGATCGGGTCTGGGGGCTACACCTTC
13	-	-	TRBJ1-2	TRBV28	CASRPSDSYGYTF	TGTGCCAGCAGACCTTCGGACAGTTATGGCTACACCTTC
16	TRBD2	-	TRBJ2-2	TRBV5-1	CASSLKLAGNTGELFF	TGCGCCAGCAGCTTGAAACTAGCGGGGAACACCGGGGAGCTGTTTTTT
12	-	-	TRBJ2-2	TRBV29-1	CSVKRGSGELFF	TGCAGCGTTAAAAGGGGGAGCGGGGAGCTGTTTTTT
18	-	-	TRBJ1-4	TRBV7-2	CASSSLDPLLATNEKLFF	TGTGCCAGCAGCTCCCTTGACCCTCTTTTAGCAACTAATGAAAAACTGTTTTTT
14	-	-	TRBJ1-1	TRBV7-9	CASRKPGQYTEAFF	TGTGCCAGCAGAAAGCCGGGACAATACACTGAAGCTTTCTTT
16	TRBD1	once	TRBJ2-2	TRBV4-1	CASSQKETGGTGELFF	TGCGCCAGCAGCCAAAAGGAAACAGGGGGCACCGGGGAGCTGTTTTTT
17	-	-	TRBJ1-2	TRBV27	CASSLLRTGMTNYGYTF	TGTGCCAGCAGTTTATTAAGAACAGGCATGACAAACTATGGCTACACCTTC
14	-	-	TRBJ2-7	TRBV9	CASSVSASSYEQYF	TGTGCCAGCAGCGTTTCGGCGAGCTCCTACGAGCAGTACTTC
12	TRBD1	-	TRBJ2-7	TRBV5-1	CASRDSTYEQYF	TGCGCCAGCCGGGACAGTACCTACGAGCAGTACTTC
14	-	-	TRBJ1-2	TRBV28	CASSLWPENYGYTF	TGTGCCAGCAGTTTATGGCCGGAGAACTATGGCTACACCTTC
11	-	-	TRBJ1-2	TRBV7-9	CASSLGRGYTF	TGTGCCAGCAGCTTAGGCAGGGGCTACACCTTC
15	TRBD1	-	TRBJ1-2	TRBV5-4	CASSLARTGYYGYTF	TGTGCCAGCAGCTTGGCCCGGACAGGCTACTATGGCTACACCTTC
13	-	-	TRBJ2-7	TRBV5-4	CASSLGESYEQYF	TGTGCCAGCAGCTTGGGAGAGTCCTACGAGCAGTACTTC
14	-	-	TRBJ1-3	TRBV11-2	CASSLPGTGNTIYF	TGTGCCAGCAGCTTGCCCGGGACTGGAAACACCATATATTTT
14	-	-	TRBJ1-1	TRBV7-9	CASGPTVSNTEAFF	TGTGCCAGCGGGCCGACAGTGTCGAACACTGAAGCTTTCTTT
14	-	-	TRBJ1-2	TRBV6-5	CASSYSRLARGYTF	TGTGCCAGCAGTTACTCGAGACTGGCACGTGGCTACACCTTC
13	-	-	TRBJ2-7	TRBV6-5	CASSYSISYEQYF	TGTGCCAGCAGTTACTCGATCTCCTACGAGCAGTACTTC